The 20 T cell receptor beta chains presented below share a single source sample, sequenced in a study of T cell repertoires in cytomegalovirus infection. From the reads, TCRdb called clonotypes with MiXCR, one entry per CDR3 protein. The repertoire holds fewer than 200,000 distinct CDR3 sequences, with about an eighth as singletons. Material: PBMCs. The receptors originated from a human donor in good health (CMV status not recorded). Some clones in this sample may be carry-over from other donors' samples.

This clonotype occurred many times. This chain links TRBV29-1 with TRBJ2-4; the match to TRBD1 covers 9 bases. The CDR3 length is 17 residues. V trimming: 7 bases; J trimming: 0 bases; junction bases outside the gene matches: 13. The germline V gene has CDR1 SQVTM and CDR2 ANQGSEA. Here the CDR3 reads CSAGGQGGNLAKNIQYF. CDR3 bases: TGCAGCGCTGGGGGACAGGGAGGGAATCTAGCCAAAAACATTCAGTACTTC. Full variable domain (outside the CDR3, taken from reference TRBV29-1 and TRBJ2-4): SAVISQKPSRDICQRGTSLTIQCQVDSQVTMMFWYRQQPGQSLTLIATANQGSEATYESGFVIDKFPISRPNLTFSTLTVSNMSPEDSSIYLCSAGGQGGNLAKNIQYFGAGTRLSVL.

This clonotype came up a few times. V and J are TRBV29-1 and TRBJ2-3; possibly TRBD2 for D (6 bases). In germline, CDR1 is SQVTM, CDR2 ANQGSEA. V dropped 4 bases and J dropped 1 base, with 12 bases sitting between them. The CDR3 has 14 amino acids. CDR3 region: CSVGRETRTDTQYF. CDR3 DNA: TGCAGCGTTGGGAGGGAGACCCGCACAGATACGCAGTATTTT.

This clonotype was found many times. The chain combines TRBV28 with TRBJ2-3; TRBD2 matches at 7 bases. V lost 0 bases, J lost 1 base, and 1 base stayed unmatched. This CDR3 has 15 residues. CDR1 MDHEN and CDR2 SYDVKM come from the germline V gene. CDR3 amino acids: CASSLWLAGTDTQYF. The DNA for the CDR3 is TGTGCCAGCAGTTTATGGCTAGCGGGCACAGATACGCAGTATTTT.

Only a few counts were recorded for this clonotype. This chain links TRBV7-3 with TRBJ2-2; possible D gene TRBD1, 5 bases. CDR3 length: 14 amino acids. Deletions cut 6 bases from V and 6 bases from J, with 14 bases between. CDR1 is SGHTA, CDR2 FQGTGA, per germline. CDR3 in amino acids: CASSFSSGSGELFF. In DNA form, the CDR3 reads TGTGCCAGCAGTTTTTCATCAGGGTCCGGGGAGCTGTTTTTT.

The chain combines TRBV6-2 or TRBV6-3 with TRBJ2-7; 9 nucleotides align to TRBD2. Per the germline V gene, CDR1 is MNHEY and CDR2 is SVGEGT. Losses at the gene ends were 2 bases for V and 8 bases for J; bases not matched to a gene: 7. The CDR3 spans 14 residues. CDR3 region: CASSYASGVRKQYF. The CDR3 bases are TGTGCCAGCAGTTACGCTAGCGGGGTCCGGAAGCAGTACTTC.

The rearrangement links TRBV12-3 or TRBV12-4 to TRBJ2-1; D not resolved. The CDR3 covers 16 residues. Trimming took 2 bases from V and 7 from J, leaving 18 bases between them. CDR3 nucleotides: TGTGCCAGCAGTTTATCTCCCCGGAGTGAGTTTAATGAGCAGTTCTTC. The encoded protein is CASSLSPRSEFNEQFF.

The chain combines TRBV5-6 with TRBJ1-6; 7 nucleotides line up with TRBD1. V trimming: 1 base; J trimming: 7 bases; junction bases outside the gene matches: 5. The CDR3 has 15 residues. Germline CDR1 is SGHDT and CDR2 is YYEEEE. This CDR3 reads CASSLIQGWNSPLHF. The CDR3 DNA sequence: TGTGCCAGCAGCTTGATACAGGGGTGGAATTCACCCCTCCACTTT.

V usage is TRBV20-1 and J usage is TRBJ2-7; a possible D gene is TRBD1 (6 bases). The CDR3 has 11 residues. Germline CDR1 and CDR2: DFQATT and SNEGSKA (reference sequence). Trimming removed 5 bases from V and 4 bases from J, with 9 bases in between. CDR3 sequence (DNA): TGCAGTGCTTTTGGACAGTACGAGCAGTACTTC. Amino acid sequence: CSAFGQYEQYF.

This clonotype was seen ten or more times. The genes are TRBV12-3 or TRBV12-4 and TRBJ2-2; 8 bases match TRBD1. This CDR3 is 14 amino acids long. Trimming cost V 6 bases and J 3 bases; bases outside gene matches: 3. CDR3 DNA sequence: TGTGCCAGCAGCGGACAGGGTGACACCGGGGAGCTGTTTTTT. Protein: CASSGQGDTGELFF.

This clonotype has at least ten counts. The chain has TRBV7-2 and TRBJ1-4; maybe TRBD1 (5 bases). Trimming took off 5 bases at V and 5 bases at J, with 12 bases between the two ends. This CDR3 region has 14 residues. Looked up from germline, CDR1 is SGHTA and CDR2 is FQGNSA. CDR3 DNA sequence: TGTGCCAGCAGCCCATGGGGGGGAAATGAAAAACTGTTTTTT. This translates into CASSPWGGNEKLFF.

In this sample, this clonotype turned up many times. The gene calls are TRBV7-9 and TRBJ2-6; D remains unclear. V was pared by 7 bases and J by 0 bases, with 13 bases between. Germline V lookup: CDR1 SEHNR, CDR2 FQNEAQ (reference sequence). The CDR3 length is 16 residues. CDR3: CASTTKADSGANVLTF. Written as DNA, the CDR3 is TGTGCCAGCACCACAAAGGCGGACTCTGGGGCCAACGTCCTGACTTTC.

The CDR3 DNA reads TGCAGCGTTGAAGATCCCGGCCAGGGCATCTACAATGAGCAGTTCTTC. Protein product: CSVEDPGQGIYNEQFF. J is TRBJ2-1 and V is TRBV29-1, with a possible D match to TRBD1 (5 bases). The CDR3 runs 16 residues. Germline V gene data show CDR1 as SQVTM and CDR2 as ANQGSEA. The ends were cut back, 0 bases at V and 3 bases at J, with 15 bases in the middle.

This chain uses TRBV6-2 or TRBV6-3 with TRBJ2-7, with unresolved D. Looked up from germline, CDR1 is MNHEY and CDR2 is SVGEGT. The CDR3 runs to 15 residues. The germline V and J ends were trimmed by 0 bases and 0 bases, with 9 bases remaining between them. CDR3 in DNA: TGTGCCAGCAGTTACTCCCCTAAGAGCTCCTACGAGCAGTACTTC. Its translation: CASSYSPKSSYEQYF.

There are a few counts of this clonotype. CDR3 bases: TGCGCCAGCAGCCGACAGGGAGGTTCCTACGAGCAGTACTTC. Translation gives CASSRQGGSYEQYF. This chain links TRBV5-1 with TRBJ2-7; D is perhaps TRBD1 (7 bases). This CDR3 is 14 amino acids long. The V gene lost 4 bases and the J gene lost 1 base, with 12 bases spanning the gap. Germline assignment: CDR1 SGHRS and CDR2 YFSETQ.

This clonotype has ten or more counts. The genes are TRBV5-1 and TRBJ1-1; D gene ambiguous. Trimming took off 1 base at V and 8 bases at J, with 18 bases between the two ends. The germline gives CDR1 SGHRS, CDR2 YFSETQ. The CDR3 extends over 15 amino acids. CDR3 DNA sequence: TGCGCCAGCAGCTTGACCCCGGACGTCGTTCGAGAAGCTTTCTTT. This translates into CASSLTPDVVREAFF.

On this clonotype: The conserved phenylalanine or tryptophan is not found at the CDR3 terminus, so this likely reflects a read error. The V and J genes are TRBV9 and TRBJ1-5, with D possibly matching TRBD1 (5 bases). The V end lost 0 bases, the J end lost 1 base, and 8 bases lay between the germline ends. The germline V gene has CDR1 SGDLS and CDR2 YYNGEE. CDR3 size: 15 residues. The CDR3 loop is CASSVAPGSNQPQHY. In DNA, the CDR3 is TGTGCCAGCAGCGTAGCCCCAGGGAGCAATCAGCCCCAGCATTAT.

This clonotype came up many times. The gene calls are TRBV7-2 and TRBJ2-1, with 8 bases fitting TRBD1. The V gene's germline CDR1 is SGHTA and CDR2 FQGNSA. CDR3 length: 14 amino acids. V lost 5 bases to trimming and J lost 9 bases; unmatched junction nucleotides: 9. The chain's CDR3 is CASSGPRQGFEQFF. As DNA, the CDR3 is TGTGCCAGCAGCGGGCCGAGACAGGGGTTTGAGCAGTTCTTC.

This clonotype was recorded a few times. The chain combines TRBV5-1 with TRBJ2-1, with 15 bases identical to TRBD2. The trim removed 4 bases at V and 0 bases at J, leaving 5 bases unmatched. Germline CDR1 reads SGHRS; CDR2 reads YFSETQ. The length of the CDR3 is 18 residues. This CDR3 reads CASSTGLAGGPSYNEQFF. CDR3 in DNA: TGCGCCAGCAGCACGGGACTAGCGGGAGGCCCCTCCTACAATGAGCAGTTCTTC. Drawing the rest from reference TRBV5-1 and TRBJ2-1, the complete variable domain is KAGVTQTPRYLIKTRGQQVTLSCSPISGHRSVSWYQQTPGQGLQFLFEYFSETQRNKGNFPGRFSGRQFSNSRSEMNVSTLELGDSALYLCASSTGLAGGPSYNEQFFGPGTRLTVL.

This clonotype was picked up a small number of times. J is TRBJ2-2 and V is TRBV18; 14 positions agree with TRBD2. Germline loops: CDR1 KGHSH, CDR2 LQKENI. Losses at the gene ends were 4 bases for V and 4 bases for J; bases not matched to a gene: 5. This CDR3 is 17 amino acids long. CDR3 sequence reads: CASSRGLAGVSTGELFF. The CDR3 coding sequence is TGTGCCAGCTCACGGGGACTAGCGGGAGTGAGCACCGGGGAGCTGTTTTTT.

The DNA for the CDR3 is TGTGCCAGTAGTATTCGGACTGGATACGAGCAGTACTTC. As protein: CASSIRTGYEQYF. The chain recombines TRBV19 with TRBJ2-7; TRBD2 might be the D (5 bases). Germline V gene lookup returns CDR1 LNHDA and CDR2 SQIVND (reference sequence). The CDR3 loop spans 13 amino acids. V shed 3 bases and J shed 4 bases, with 10 bases lying between them.